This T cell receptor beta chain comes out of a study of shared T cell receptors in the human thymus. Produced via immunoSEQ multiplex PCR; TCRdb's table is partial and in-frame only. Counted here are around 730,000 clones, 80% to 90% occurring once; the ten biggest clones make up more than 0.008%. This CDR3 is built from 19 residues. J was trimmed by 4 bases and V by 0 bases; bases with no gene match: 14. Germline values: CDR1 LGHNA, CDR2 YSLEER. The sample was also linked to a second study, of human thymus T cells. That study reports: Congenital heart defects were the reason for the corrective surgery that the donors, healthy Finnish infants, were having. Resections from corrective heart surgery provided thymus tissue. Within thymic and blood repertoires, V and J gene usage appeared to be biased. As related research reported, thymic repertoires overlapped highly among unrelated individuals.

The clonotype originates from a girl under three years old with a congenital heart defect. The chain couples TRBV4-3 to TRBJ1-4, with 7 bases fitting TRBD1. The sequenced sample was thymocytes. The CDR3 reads CASSQEICRATGHNEKLFF. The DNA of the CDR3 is TGCGCCAGCAGCCAAGAGATTTGTAGGGCGACAGGGCATAATGAAAAACTGTTTTTT.